Here is one T cell receptor beta chain with its context. Germline CDR1 is MNHEY and CDR2 is SVGAGI. There are 15 residues in the CDR3. V was clipped by 0 bases and J by 9 bases, with 14 bases between them. This entry is derived from a study of Ad26.COV2.S vaccination and SARS-CoV-2 variants. Indicated treatment: over 15 received Ad26.COV2.S at low or high dose, single or two shots; roughly 5 received placebo; per-sample allocation not given. Specimens were obtained on day 63 following the first vaccine or placebo injection. TCRdb's table, derived via immunoSEQ multiplex PCR, lists solely in-frame clones and lacks some. The profile shows about 350,000 clones, 80% to 90% of them singletons.

Material: peripheral blood, obtained in a trial of Ad26.COV2.S vaccine versus placebo. The chain carries TRBV6-5 and TRBJ2-2, with D tentatively TRBD2 (5 bases). This clonotype originated in a person between 18 and 59 years old who received the Ad26.COV2.S COVID-19 vaccine or a placebo. For the CDR3, the DNA is TGTGCCAGCAGTTACTCGTTTGGGAGTAAATGGGAGCTGTTTTTT. Translated, it gives CASSYSFGSKWELFF.